The entry below gives a single T cell receptor (beta chain) sequence along with its context. The data stem from a study of T cell changes during pregnancy in multiple sclerosis. Some clones are missing from TCRdb's copy, which holds only in-frame ones; the method was immunoSEQ multiplex PCR. The data contain some 59,000 clones, approximately 91% of them singletons. From germline, CDR1 is SGHRS and CDR2 YFSETQ. The CDR3 has 16 amino acids. Trimming cost V 0 bases and J 6 bases; bases outside gene matches: 7. This clonotype originated in a female donor with multiple sclerosis, enrolled in a pregnancy study. The gene calls are TRBV5-1 and TRBJ1-5; 9 nucleotides align to TRBD1. Material: peripheral blood, obtained in the second trimester of pregnancy. The CDR3 sequence is CASSLGDRDGFQPQHF. CDR3 bases: TGCGCCAGCAGCTTGGGGGACAGGGATGGGTTTCAGCCCCAGCATTTT.